The 21 T cell receptor beta chains presented below share a single source sample, sequenced in a study of graft-versus-host responses after intestinal transplantation. For these TCRs, the target antigens are not known. Sequenced by immunoSEQ multiplex PCR; TCRdb stores in-frame clones only, minus some. The sample lists 75,000 to 100,000 clones; 92% were seen once. Sequencing used unstimulated CD4+ T cells sorted from spleen or lymph node cells, obtained before intestinal transplant. Receptors were obtained from a human donor who received an intestinal transplant.

The chain couples TRBV4-2 to TRBJ2-2; 7 bases line up with TRBD2. CDR3 length: 16 residues. Germline V CDR1 and CDR2: LGHNA, YNFKEQ. Trimming removed 3 bases from V and 13 bases from J; junction bases left unmatched: 17. In DNA, the CDR3 is TGTGCCAGCAGCCAGATGGGGGACTACCCCCTAAGTCTGCTGTTTTTT. Translated: CASSQMGDYPLSLLFF.

The chain is built from TRBV6-5 and TRBJ1-1; 8 bases are a match to TRBD1. V dropped 6 bases and J dropped 6; count of bases not matched to a gene: 9. Germline values: CDR1 MNHEY, CDR2 SVGAGI. This CDR3 has 14 residues. CDR3 DNA sequence: TGTGCCAGCAGCTCTACAGGGGGGCTCGCTGAAGCTTTCTTT. It codes for CASSSTGGLAEAFF.

V is TRBV7-9 and J is TRBJ2-1; 9 bases line up with TRBD2. The germline gives CDR1 SEHNR, CDR2 FQNEAQ (reference sequence). The CDR3 runs 16 residues. The trim removed 0 bases at V and 4 bases at J, leaving 4 bases unmatched. The CDR3, as DNA: TGTGCCAGCAGCTTAGCTAGCGGGAGAGGGTACAATGAGCAGTTCTTC. This gives the protein CASSLASGRGYNEQFF.

V usage is TRBV20-1 and J usage is TRBJ2-7; D is undetermined. Germline V CDR1 and CDR2: DFQATT, SNEGSKA (reference sequence). CDR3 size: 11 residues. Trimming took 3 bases from V and 6 from J, leaving 9 bases between them. CDR3 sequence (DNA): TGCAGTGCTAGGACATACCTCGAGCAGTACTTC. Encoded protein: CSARTYLEQYF.

This chain connects TRBV9 to TRBJ2-3; D gene ambiguous. Germline CDR1 reads SGDLS; CDR2 reads YYNGEE. The CDR3 consists of 14 residues. V was trimmed by 4 bases and J by 6 bases, leaving 15 bases between them. This chain's CDR3 is CASSLGPSLDTQYF. Written as DNA, the CDR3 is TGTGCCAGCAGCCTGGGTCCTAGTTTGGATACGCAGTATTTT.

The CDR3 bases are TGTGCCAGCAGCTTCTTATCGGGGGACCCCTACGAGCAGTACTTC. This sequence encodes CASSFLSGDPYEQYF. The chain joins TRBV7-9 to TRBJ2-7; D is perhaps TRBD2 (6 bases). Trimming cost V 3 bases and J 2 bases, with 14 bases left between them. Germline assignment: CDR1 SEHNR and CDR2 FQNEAQ (reference sequence). The CDR3 contains 15 residues. Using reference TRBV7-9 and TRBJ2-7 for the parts outside the CDR3, the full variable domain is DTGVSQNPRHKITKRGQNVTFRCDPISEHNRLYWYRQTLGQGPEFLTYFQNEAQLEKSRLLSDRFSAERPKGSFSTLEIQRTEQGDSAMYLCASSFLSGDPYEQYFGPGTRLTVT.

The chain carries TRBV27 and TRBJ1-2; a possible D gene is TRBD1 (5 bases). CDR3 length: 13 residues. Germline values: CDR1 MNHEY, CDR2 SMNVEV (reference sequence). Trimming stripped 5 bases from V and 4 bases from J, with 11 bases between. The CDR3 DNA is TGTGCCAGCAGTGGCGGAGGGGTCTATGGCTACACCTTC. Protein product: CASSGGGVYGYTF.

This sequence joins TRBV13 and TRBJ2-2; D call uncertain. Trimming pared 7 bases from V and 3 bases from J, leaving 12 bases between. The CDR3 is 14 amino acids. The germline V gene has CDR1 PRHDT and CDR2 FYEKMQ (reference sequence). CDR3 sequence: CASMNGAYTGELFF. CDR3 bases: TGTGCCAGCATGAACGGAGCGTACACCGGGGAGCTGTTTTTT.

V is TRBV30 and J is TRBJ1-5; unclear D gene. With 2 bases removed from V and 2 bases from J, the gap between germline ends came to 7 bases. This CDR3 has 13 amino acids. Germline V gene sequence: CDR1 GTSNPN, CDR2 SVGIG (reference sequence). CDR3 residues: CAWSSGGNQPQHF. The CDR3, as DNA: TGTGCCTGGAGTTCCGGGGGCAATCAGCCCCAGCATTTT.

The sample holds a few counts of this clone. V and J are TRBV5-1 and TRBJ1-1, with D possibly matching TRBD1 (6 bases). Deletions cut 4 bases from V and 5 bases from J, with 21 bases between. Looked up from germline, CDR1 is SGHRS and CDR2 is YFSETQ. The CDR3 runs to 16 residues. Here the CDR3 DNA reads TGCGCCAGCAGCCAAGGAGGCTGGTCAGGGGTTACTGAAGCTTTCTTT. Translated, it gives CASSQGGWSGVTEAFF.

This chain joins TRBV7-2 and TRBJ2-1; the D gene is possibly TRBD1 (6 bases). Germline CDR1 is SGHTA and CDR2 is FQGNSA. The CDR3 is 14 residues long. Trimming removed 5 bases at V and 15 bases at J, with 23 bases between. CDR3 amino acids: CASSPYMAGDHPFF. The DNA of the CDR3 is TGTGCCAGCAGCCCATACATGGCAGGGGACCATCCGTTCTTC.

This clone was counted a few times. The V gene is TRBV19, the J gene TRBJ1-1; D is ambiguous. V lost 3 bases and J lost 0, with 8 bases in between. The CDR3 consists of 14 residues. CDR1 is LNHDA, CDR2 SQIVND, per germline (reference sequence). The DNA for the CDR3 is TGTGCCAGTAGTATCCCCGGGATGAACACTGAAGCTTTCTTT. Protein sequence: CASSIPGMNTEAFF.

The table lists this clone with a few counts. V and J are TRBV4-3 and TRBJ1-3; 10 bases agree with TRBD1. With V trimmed by 4 bases and J by 0 bases, 3 bases remained unmatched. This CDR3 is built from 16 residues. Germline CDR1 reads LGHNA; CDR2 reads YSLEER. The CDR3 loop reads CASSPGQGISGNTIYF. In DNA, the CDR3 is TGCGCCAGCAGCCCGGGACAGGGGATCTCTGGAAACACCATATATTTT.

This clone is a singleton in its sample. This chain uses TRBV7-3 with TRBJ2-2; TRBD1 might be the D (6 bases). Trimming removed 3 bases at V and 6 bases at J, with 11 bases between. The CDR3 loop spans 14 amino acids. Germline V gene data show CDR1 as SGHTA and CDR2 as FQGTGA. CDR3 residues: CASSFEGGPGELFF. CDR3 coding DNA: TGTGCCAGCAGCTTTGAAGGGGGACCCGGGGAGCTGTTTTTT.

The rearrangement joins TRBV30 to TRBJ1-1; D remains ambiguous. Trimming stripped 3 bases from V and 4 bases from J, with 12 bases between. Germline values: CDR1 GTSNPN, CDR2 SVGIG (reference sequence). This CDR3 contains 13 residues. CDR3 loop: CAWSEGWGTEAFF. CDR3 nucleotides: TGTGCCTGGAGCGAGGGTTGGGGCACTGAAGCTTTCTTT.

The rearrangement uses TRBV11-3 and TRBJ2-7; 7 nucleotides line up with TRBD2. With 4 bases clipped from V and 0 bases from J, the junction kept 3 bases outside the gene matches. Per germline, CDR1 SGHNT and CDR2 YENEEA. CDR3 size: 14 residues. CDR3 amino acids: CASSSGGYSYEQYF. The CDR3 region has the DNA TGTGCCAGCAGCTCGGGGGGTTACTCCTACGAGCAGTACTTC.

The chain joins TRBV21-1 to TRBJ2-4; the listed D gene, TRBD2, was not tested against the DNA. TRBV21-1 is tagged as a pseudogene. The CDR3 length is 17 residues. For the CDR3, the DNA is TGTGCCAGCAGCAAAGTCCCAATTACTACCGACAAAAACATTCAGTACTTC. Translated: CASSKVPITTDKNIQYF.

V is TRBV4-1 and J is TRBJ2-3; 9 positions agree with TRBD2. Germline values: CDR1 MGHRA, CDR2 YSYEKL. This CDR3 is built from 17 residues. Losses at the gene ends were 0 bases for V and 5 bases for J; bases not matched to a gene: 9. DNA for the CDR3: TGCGCCAGCAGCCAAGATCCCCAGCGGGAGGCGGGAGATACGCAGTATTTT. Translated, it gives CASSQDPQREAGDTQYF.

This sequence joins TRBV4-1 and TRBJ2-7; 12 bases fit TRBD2. The CDR3 runs to 16 residues. The germline V gene has CDR1 MGHRA and CDR2 YSYEKL. J gave up 0 bases and V 4 bases, and 4 bases lay outside the gene matches. The CDR3 protein is CASSLPTSGSSYEQYF. The CDR3 DNA follows: TGCGCCAGCAGCCTCCCGACTAGCGGGAGCTCCTACGAGCAGTACTTC.

CDR3 in amino acids: CASTGGQGCLYSNQPQHF. DNA of the CDR3: TGCGCCAGCACTGGGGGACAGGGGTGCTTATATAGCAATCAGCCCCAGCATTTT. This sequence joins TRBV10-1 and TRBJ1-5; 10 positions match TRBD1. Germline CDR1 is WNHNN and CDR2 is SYGVQD (reference sequence). CDR3 length: 18 amino acids. The V gene end was trimmed by 7 bases and the J gene end by 0 bases; junction bases not matched to a gene: 12.

The gene calls are TRBV5-1 and TRBJ2-3; 7 bases line up with TRBD1. The CDR3 has 14 amino acids. J was trimmed by 4 bases and V by 0 bases; bases with no gene match: 2. From germline, CDR1 is SGHRS and CDR2 YFSETQ. The CDR3: CASSLGQGPDTQYF. CDR3 DNA: TGCGCCAGCAGCTTGGGACAGGGCCCAGATACGCAGTATTTT.